Below, 31 T cell receptor beta chains from the same sample are listed, as sequenced in a study of CD8+CD57+ T cells in acquired aplastic anemia. CDR3 and TCR beta VDJ profiling relied on a genomic DNA template. MiXCR, run by TCRdb on the reads, gives a single entry per CDR3 protein. The table lists 150,000 to 200,000 distinct CDR3 sequences, 55% to 70% of them singletons. The sequenced sample consisted of sorted CD4+, CD8+, or CD8+CD57+ T cells (not recorded which) from PBMCs. All receptors come from a human donor in good health.

The chain is built from TRBV7-3 and TRBJ2-5; unclear D gene. The germline CDR1 and CDR2 sequences are SGHTA and FQGTGA. Trimming took 3 bases from V and 5 from J, leaving 4 bases between them. This CDR3 spans 11 amino acids. The CDR3 region has the DNA TGTGCCAGCAGCTTCGTCGAGACCCAGTACTTC. Translating it yields CASSFVETQYF.

The chain recombines TRBV6-6 with TRBJ2-7; D gene uncertain. Deletions cut 2 bases from V and 5 bases from J, with 7 bases between. Germline V lookup: CDR1 MNHNY, CDR2 SVGAGI (reference sequence). The length of the CDR3 is 12 residues. CDR3 residues: CASSYIGNEQYF. DNA of the CDR3: TGTGCCAGCAGTTACATAGGGAACGAGCAGTACTTC.

The chain is built from TRBV20-1 and TRBJ2-7; unclear D gene. V lost 2 bases and J lost 0, with 8 bases in between. In germline, CDR1 is DFQATT, CDR2 SNEGSKA (reference sequence). This CDR3 spans 13 amino acids. The CDR3 region has the DNA TGCAGTGCTAGACCAGCAGACTCCTACGAGCAGTACTTC. It translates to CSARPADSYEQYF.

This sequence joins TRBV25-1 and TRBJ2-3, with TRBD2 as a possible D gene (6 bases). This CDR3 spans 14 amino acids. Germline V gives CDR1 MGHDK, CDR2 SYGVNS. Trimming removed 3 bases at V and 1 base at J, with 8 bases between. CDR3 sequence: CASSDLARTDTQYF. In nucleotides, the CDR3 is TGTGCCAGCAGTGACCTAGCGCGCACAGATACGCAGTATTTT.

In nucleotides, the CDR3 is TGTGCCAGCAGTGGGGGGACTAGCGGGAGTCTGGAGACCCAGTACTTC. It encodes CASSGGTSGSLETQYF. The chain recombines TRBV5-6 with TRBJ2-5; 14 nucleotides align to TRBD2. V was clipped by 5 bases and J by 5 bases; unmatched bases: 8. Germline V lookup: CDR1 SGHDT, CDR2 YYEEEE. The CDR3 has 16 amino acids.

V gene TRBV2 combines with J gene TRBJ1-4; D not certain. CDR3 size: 15 residues. Germline lookup yields CDR1 SNHLY and CDR2 FYNNEI. With 7 bases removed from V and 2 bases from J, the gap between germline ends came to 14 bases. CDR3 in DNA: TGTGCCAGCAAAGTGGACCCCGCGACTAATGAAAAACTGTTTTTT. This sequence encodes CASKVDPATNEKLFF.

The table lists this clonotype with many counts. The DNA for the CDR3 is TGCAGCGTTGATGGGGATCTGAACACTGAAGCTTTCTTT. This translates into CSVDGDLNTEAFF. The V gene is TRBV29-1, the J gene TRBJ1-1; no clear D gene. V was shortened by 3 bases and J by 0 bases, with 8 bases between the two germline ends. CDR1 and CDR2 from the germline V gene are SQVTM and ANQGSEA. The CDR3 extends over 13 amino acids.

The chain joins TRBV9 to TRBJ1-2; 9 bases align to TRBD1. The germline V gene encodes CDR1 SGDLS and CDR2 YYNGEE. The CDR3 length is 14 residues. After removal of 3 bases from V and 5 bases from J, the junction contained 5 bases not matched to a gene. In DNA form, the CDR3 reads TGTGCCAGCAGCGGGACAGGGGTAGAGTATGGCTACACCTTC. The encoded protein is CASSGTGVEYGYTF.

The V and J genes are TRBV5-4 and TRBJ2-3, with a tentative D call TRBD2 (6 bases). The germline gives CDR1 SGHNT, CDR2 YYREEE (reference sequence). The CDR3 covers 16 residues. Deletions cut 2 bases from V and 3 bases from J, with 16 bases between. In DNA form, the CDR3 reads TGTGCCAGCAGCTTAAGGGTGAGGGCGGGAACAGATACGCAGTATTTT. Protein: CASSLRVRAGTDTQYF.

This clonotype was seen many times. This chain joins TRBV15 and TRBJ2-1; 9 bases agree with TRBD1. Losses at the gene ends were 3 bases for V and 7 bases for J; bases not matched to a gene: 16. Germline V gene data show CDR1 as LNHNV and CDR2 as YYDKDF (reference sequence). The CDR3 is 18 amino acids. As DNA, the CDR3 is TGTGCCACCAGCAGCGACCTAGCTACAGGGGGCGAAAGGAATGAGCAGTTCTTC. Translated, it gives CATSSDLATGGERNEQFF.

The CDR3 DNA reads as TGTGCCAGCAGCTCAGGATCAACTAACTATGGCTACACCTTC. Translated, it gives CASSSGSTNYGYTF. The rearrangement uses TRBV5-4 and TRBJ1-2; D is unresolved. Germline V gives CDR1 SGHNT, CDR2 YYREEE (reference sequence). V was shortened by 3 bases and J by 0 bases, with 9 bases between the two germline ends. The CDR3 is 14 amino acids.

This chain uses TRBV6-5 with TRBJ1-4, with D possibly being TRBD1 (5 bases). The germline gives CDR1 MNHEY, CDR2 SVGAGI. The V gene lost 5 bases and the J gene lost 10 bases, with 17 bases spanning the gap. The CDR3 is 14 amino acids. The DNA of the CDR3 is TGTGCCAGCAGTGAACTTGGCAGAGGGGCAAAACTGTTTTTT. This sequence encodes CASSELGRGAKLFF.

CDR3 sequence (DNA): TGTGCCAGCAGCCTTTTTTTGGTTGGGAACACCGGGGAGCTGTTTTTT. This sequence encodes CASSLFLVGNTGELFF. The V gene is TRBV5-4, the J gene TRBJ2-2; D unclear. Germline V gene data show CDR1 as SGHNT and CDR2 as YYREEE (reference sequence). The V end lost 4 bases, the J end lost 1 base, and 14 bases lay between the germline ends. CDR3 size: 16 residues.

This chain connects TRBV20-1 to TRBJ1-2, with 8 bases aligning to TRBD1. CDR3 length: 12 residues. V lost 1 base, J lost 5 bases, and 0 bases stayed unmatched. The germline V gene encodes CDR1 DFQATT and CDR2 SNEGSKA (reference sequence). This CDR3 is CSARGTGYGYTF. The CDR3 DNA sequence: TGCAGTGCTAGAGGGACAGGGTATGGCTACACCTTC.

This clonotype was observed once. V gene TRBV5-1 combines with J gene TRBJ2-1, with 8 bases that match TRBD1. Germline-derived CDR1 and CDR2 are SGHRS and YFSETQ. The CDR3 extends over 20 amino acids. V was pared by 3 bases and J by 0 bases, with 17 bases of the junction left unmatched. The CDR3 is CASSSRPDRAPNLSYNEQFF. The CDR3 nucleotides are TGCGCCAGCAGCTCCCGTCCGGACAGGGCCCCTAACCTCTCCTACAATGAGCAGTTCTTC.

Comment on this clonotype: A junction boundary mismatches the germline segment, possibly from a read error. The chain has TRBV4-1 and TRBJ1-1, with D unresolved. Germline V gene sequence: CDR1 MGHRA, CDR2 YSYEKL. The CDR3 is 13 residues long. CDR3 bases: TGTGCCACCAGCGAAGAGTTGAACACTGAAGCTTTCTTT. This codes for CATSEELNTEAFF.

Many counts were recorded for this clonotype. The chain uses TRBV11-2 and TRBJ2-1; either TRBD1 or TRBD2 may fit D (5 bases each). Germline CDR1 is SGHAT and CDR2 is FQNNGV. The germline V and J ends were trimmed by 6 bases and 7 bases, with 16 bases remaining between them. The CDR3 is 14 amino acids. As DNA, the CDR3 is TGTGCCAGCAGGCCGAGCGAGGGGTTGAATGAGCAGTTCTTC. This gives the protein CASRPSEGLNEQFF. Complete variable domain (other parts from reference TRBV11-2 and TRBJ2-1): EAGVAQSPRYKIIEKRQSVAFWCNPISGHATLYWYQQILGQGPKLLIQFQNNGVVDDSQLPKDRFSAERLKGVDSTLKIQPAKLEDSAVYLCASRPSEGLNEQFFGPGTRLTVL.

This chain links TRBV9 with TRBJ1-2; D might be TRBD1 (5 bases). The CDR3 covers 11 residues. CDR1 is SGDLS, CDR2 YYNGEE, per germline. Trimming pared 3 bases from V and 5 bases from J, leaving 5 bases between. The CDR3 reads CASSAGYGYTF. CDR3 sequence (DNA): TGTGCCAGCAGCGCAGGGTATGGCTACACCTTC.

The V gene is TRBV7-2, the J gene TRBJ2-7, with a weak D call TRBD1 (6 bases). The V end was cut by 6 bases, the J end by 3 bases, with 15 bases between. CDR1 and CDR2 (germline): SGHTA, FQGNSA. The CDR3 covers 14 residues. The CDR3 DNA reads TGTGCCAGCAGAGCAAGGACAGCCGTCTACGAGCAGTACTTC. It translates to CASRARTAVYEQYF.

The chain uses TRBV12-3 or TRBV12-4 and TRBJ1-1; no definite D call. V lost 5 bases and J lost 1, with 8 bases in between. The CDR3 runs to 13 residues. CDR3 sequence: CASSLNQNTEAFF. In nucleotides, the CDR3 is TGTGCCAGCAGTCTGAACCAGAACACTGAAGCTTTCTTT.

V and J are TRBV20-1 and TRBJ2-2; possible D gene TRBD1, 6 bases. Trimming stripped 4 bases from V and 1 base from J, with 13 bases between. Germline loops: CDR1 DFQATT, CDR2 SNEGSKA (reference sequence). The length of the CDR3 is 15 residues. The CDR3 DNA is TGCAGTGCTATATTCGGACAGCTGAACACCGGGGAGCTGTTTTTT. Amino acids: CSAIFGQLNTGELFF.

The V and J genes are TRBV5-4 and TRBJ2-5; 10 bases are a match to TRBD1. The junction had 8 bases not matched to a gene; V was cut back by 4 bases and J by 2 bases. CDR3 length: 16 amino acids. CDR1 and CDR2 from the germline V gene are SGHNT and YYREEE (reference sequence). CDR3 sequence reads: CASSPSRTGGQETQYF. CDR3 coding DNA: TGTGCCAGCAGCCCTAGTAGGACAGGGGGTCAAGAGACCCAGTACTTC.

This chain links TRBV19 with TRBJ1-1; the D gene is possibly TRBD1 (5 bases). The CDR3 spans 15 residues. From germline, CDR1 is LNHDA and CDR2 SQIVND (reference sequence). V was clipped by 1 base and J by 6 bases, with 15 bases between them. CDR3 coding DNA: TGTGCCAGTAGTATAGTTGGGGGGGTTGGACCTGAAGCTTTCTTT. Amino acid sequence: CASSIVGGVGPEAFF.

This chain connects TRBV15 to TRBJ2-2, with TRBD1 as a possible D gene (5 bases). In germline, CDR1 is LNHNV, CDR2 YYDKDF (reference sequence). The CDR3 is 13 residues long. V was shortened by 2 bases and J by 5 bases, with 6 bases between the two germline ends. The CDR3: CATSRQGTGELFF. The DNA for the CDR3 is TGTGCCACCAGCAGACAGGGTACCGGGGAGCTGTTTTTT.

This clonotype has only one observation. The rearrangement links TRBV7-9 to TRBJ2-3; 10 bases are shared with TRBD2. Losses at the gene ends were 1 base for V and 6 bases for J; bases not matched to a gene: 7. In germline, CDR1 is SEHNR, CDR2 FQNEAQ (reference sequence). CDR3 length equals 16 residues. CDR3 in DNA: TGTGCCAGCAGCTTAGTAAGCGGGAGGGCCATGGATACGCAGTATTTT. The encoded protein is CASSLVSGRAMDTQYF.

This clonotype was observed at least ten times. The chain carries TRBV7-6 and TRBJ2-7, with D tentatively TRBD1 or TRBD2 (6 bases each). Germline-derived CDR1 and CDR2 are SGHVS and FNYEAQ. CDR3 size: 16 residues. Trimming took 0 bases from V and 1 from J, leaving 13 bases between them. The CDR3 region has the DNA TGTGCCAGCAGCTTAGCGGGGGGCCAGGTTTCCTACGAGCAGTACTTC. As protein: CASSLAGGQVSYEQYF.

This clonotype turned up a few times. The chain uses TRBV29-1 and TRBJ2-7; D not certain. The CDR3 is 14 residues long. V was clipped by 3 bases and J by 0 bases, with 12 bases between them. Germline V gene data show CDR1 as SQVTM and CDR2 as ANQGSEA. CDR3 amino acids: CSVEGPGNSYEQYF. As DNA, the CDR3 is TGCAGCGTTGAGGGTCCAGGTAACTCCTACGAGCAGTACTTC.

This clonotype occurred a few times. The V and J genes are TRBV3-1 and TRBJ1-3; D is uncertain. This CDR3 has 13 residues. With 3 bases removed from V and 9 bases from J, the gap between germline ends came to 12 bases. Germline-derived CDR1 and CDR2 are LGHDT and YNNKEL (reference sequence). CDR3 sequence reads: CASSHIEERTIYF. In DNA form, the CDR3 reads TGTGCCAGCAGCCATATCGAGGAGCGCACCATATATTTT. Full variable domain (rest looked up from reference TRBV3-1 and TRBJ1-3): DTAVSQTPKYLVTQMGNDKSIKCEQNLGHDTMYWYKQDSKKFLKIMFSYNNKELIINETVPNRFSPKSPDKAHLNLHINSLELGDSAVYFCASSHIEERTIYFGEGSWLTVV.

The sample holds a few counts of this clonotype. The rearrangement uses TRBV28 and TRBJ2-1; D possibly uses TRBD1 or TRBD2 (5 bases each). The CDR3 is made up of 15 amino acids. Germline CDR1 is MDHEN and CDR2 is SYDVKM. The V gene lost 5 bases and the J gene lost 12 bases, with 23 bases spanning the gap. CDR3 region: CASSLGRPGPGGQFF. DNA of the CDR3: TGTGCCAGCAGTCTCGGACGTCCGGGGCCCGGCGGGCAGTTCTTC.

The rearrangement joins TRBV2 to TRBJ1-1, with 10 bases matching TRBD1. V dropped 8 bases and J dropped 5; count of bases not matched to a gene: 8. Germline CDR1 SNHLY, CDR2 FYNNEI. This CDR3 region has 14 residues. CDR3 loop: CASWDRGMETEAFF. As DNA, the CDR3 is TGTGCCAGCTGGGACAGGGGAATGGAGACTGAAGCTTTCTTT.

This clonotype was detected many times. The rearrangement joins TRBV20-1 to TRBJ2-1; a possible D gene is TRBD2 (6 bases). CDR3 length equals 14 residues. Trimming pared 1 base from V and 8 bases from J, leaving 15 bases between. Germline loops: CDR1 DFQATT, CDR2 SNEGSKA (reference sequence). CDR3 loop: CSARVGGTSYEQFF. CDR3 bases: TGCAGTGCTAGAGTGGGGGGAACCAGCTATGAGCAGTTCTTC.